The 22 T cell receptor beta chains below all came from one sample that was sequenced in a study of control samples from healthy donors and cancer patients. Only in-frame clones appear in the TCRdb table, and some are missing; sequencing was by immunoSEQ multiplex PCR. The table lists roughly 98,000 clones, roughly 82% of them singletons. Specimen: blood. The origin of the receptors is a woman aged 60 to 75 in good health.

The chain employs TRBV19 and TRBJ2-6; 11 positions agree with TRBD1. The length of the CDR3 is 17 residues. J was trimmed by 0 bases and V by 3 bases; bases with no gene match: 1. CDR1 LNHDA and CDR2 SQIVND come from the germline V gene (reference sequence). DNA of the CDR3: TGTGCCAGTAGTATCGGACAGGGGGCCTCTGGGGCCAACGTCCTGACTTTC. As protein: CASSIGQGASGANVLTF.

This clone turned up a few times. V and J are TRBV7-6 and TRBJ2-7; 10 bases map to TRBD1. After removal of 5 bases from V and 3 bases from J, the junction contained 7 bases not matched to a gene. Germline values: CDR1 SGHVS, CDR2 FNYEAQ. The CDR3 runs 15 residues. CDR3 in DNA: TGTGCCAGCAGCGACCGGGACAGGGGATTCTACGAGCAGTACTTC. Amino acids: CASSDRDRGFYEQYF.

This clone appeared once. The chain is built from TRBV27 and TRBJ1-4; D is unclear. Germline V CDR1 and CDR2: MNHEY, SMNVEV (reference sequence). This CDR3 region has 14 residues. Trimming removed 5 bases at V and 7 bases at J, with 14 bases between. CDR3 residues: CASSPPGSREKLFF. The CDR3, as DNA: TGTGCCAGCAGTCCCCCAGGAAGTCGTGAAAAACTGTTTTTT.

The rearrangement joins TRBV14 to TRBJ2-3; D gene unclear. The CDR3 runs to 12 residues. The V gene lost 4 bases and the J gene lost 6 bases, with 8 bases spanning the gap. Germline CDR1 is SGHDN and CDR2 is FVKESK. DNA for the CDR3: TGTGCCAGCAGCCTCCGTGTGGATACGCAGTATTTT. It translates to CASSLRVDTQYF.

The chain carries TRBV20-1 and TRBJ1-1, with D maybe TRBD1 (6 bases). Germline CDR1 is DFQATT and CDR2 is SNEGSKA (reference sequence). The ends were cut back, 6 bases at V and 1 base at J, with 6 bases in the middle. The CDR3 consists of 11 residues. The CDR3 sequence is CSAGGNTEAFF. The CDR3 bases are TGCAGTGCAGGGGGGAACACTGAAGCTTTCTTT.

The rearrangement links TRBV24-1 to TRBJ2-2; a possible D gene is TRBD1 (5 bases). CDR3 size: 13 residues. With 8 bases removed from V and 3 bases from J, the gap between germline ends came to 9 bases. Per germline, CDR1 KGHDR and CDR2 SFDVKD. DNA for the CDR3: TGTGCCACCAAAGGGGCGGACACCGGGGAGCTGTTTTTT. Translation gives CATKGADTGELFF.

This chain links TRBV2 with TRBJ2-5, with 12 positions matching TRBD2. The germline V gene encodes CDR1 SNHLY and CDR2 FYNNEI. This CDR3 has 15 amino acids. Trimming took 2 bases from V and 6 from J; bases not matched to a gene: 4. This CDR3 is CASSEPSGRAKTQYF. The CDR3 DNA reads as TGTGCCAGCAGTGAACCTAGCGGGAGGGCCAAGACCCAGTACTTC.

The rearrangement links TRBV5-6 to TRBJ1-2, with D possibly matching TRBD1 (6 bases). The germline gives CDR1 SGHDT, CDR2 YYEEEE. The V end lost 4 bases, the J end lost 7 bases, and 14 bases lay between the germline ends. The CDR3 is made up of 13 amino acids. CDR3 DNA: TGTGCCAGCAGCGGGCGGGGGGCCGGTGGCTACACCTTC. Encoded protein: CASSGRGAGGYTF.

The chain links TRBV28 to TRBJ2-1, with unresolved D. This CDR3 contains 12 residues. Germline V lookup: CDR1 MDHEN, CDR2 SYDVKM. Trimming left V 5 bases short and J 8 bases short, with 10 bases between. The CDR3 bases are TGTGCCAGCAGTACACTGCCCCATGAGCAGTTCTTC. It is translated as CASSTLPHEQFF.

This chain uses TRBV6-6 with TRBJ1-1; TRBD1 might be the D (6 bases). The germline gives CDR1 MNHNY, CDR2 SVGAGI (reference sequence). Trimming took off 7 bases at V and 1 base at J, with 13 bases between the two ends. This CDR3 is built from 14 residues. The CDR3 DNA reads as TGTGCCAGCACTGGGGGGGCCACGAACACTGAAGCTTTCTTT. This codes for CASTGGATNTEAFF.

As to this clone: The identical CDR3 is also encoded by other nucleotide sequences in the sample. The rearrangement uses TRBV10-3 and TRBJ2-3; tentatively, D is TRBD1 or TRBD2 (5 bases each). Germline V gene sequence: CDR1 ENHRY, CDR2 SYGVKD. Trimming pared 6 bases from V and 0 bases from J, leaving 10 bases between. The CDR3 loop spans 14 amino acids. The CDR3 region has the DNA TGTGCCATCAGACCCGGGACCAGCACAGATACGCAGTATTTT. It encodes CAIRPGTSTDTQYF.

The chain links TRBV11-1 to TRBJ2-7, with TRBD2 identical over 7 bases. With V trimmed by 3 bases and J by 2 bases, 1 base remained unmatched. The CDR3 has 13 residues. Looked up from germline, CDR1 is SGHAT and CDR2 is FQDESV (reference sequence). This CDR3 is CASSFAGAYEQYF. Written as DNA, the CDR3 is TGTGCCAGCAGCTTTGCGGGGGCCTACGAGCAGTACTTC.

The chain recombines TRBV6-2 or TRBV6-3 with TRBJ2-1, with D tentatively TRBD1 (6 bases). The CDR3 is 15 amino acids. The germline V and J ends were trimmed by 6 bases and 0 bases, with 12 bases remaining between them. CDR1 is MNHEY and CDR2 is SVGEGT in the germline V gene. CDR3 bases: TGTGCCAGCAGCCTCGACAGGAGCTCCTACAATGAGCAGTTCTTC. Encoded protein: CASSLDRSSYNEQFF.

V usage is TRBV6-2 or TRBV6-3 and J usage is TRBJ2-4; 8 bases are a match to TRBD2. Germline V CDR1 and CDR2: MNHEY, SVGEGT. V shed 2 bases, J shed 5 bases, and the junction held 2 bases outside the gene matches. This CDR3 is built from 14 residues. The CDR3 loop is CASSYTGGENIQYF. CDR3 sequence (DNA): TGTGCCAGCAGTTACACCGGGGGGGAAAACATTCAGTACTTC.

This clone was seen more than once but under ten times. The CDR3 sequence: CASSKNNEQFF. As DNA, the CDR3 is TGTGCCAGCAGCAAGAACAATGAGCAGTTCTTC. The V gene is TRBV7-8, the J gene TRBJ2-1; unclear D gene. Trimming cost V 5 bases and J 5 bases, with 4 bases left between them. The CDR3 consists of 11 residues. Per the germline V gene, CDR1 is SGHVS and CDR2 is FQNEAQ.

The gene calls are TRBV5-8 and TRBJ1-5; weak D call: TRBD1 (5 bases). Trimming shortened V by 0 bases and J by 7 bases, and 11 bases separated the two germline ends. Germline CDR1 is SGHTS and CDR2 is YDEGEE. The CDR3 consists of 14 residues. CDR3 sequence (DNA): TGTGCCAGCAGCTTGGGGTCCTGGGGGCAGCCCCAGCATTTT. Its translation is CASSLGSWGQPQHF. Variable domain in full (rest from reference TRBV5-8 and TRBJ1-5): EAGVTQSPTHLIKTRGQQATLRCSPISGHTSVYWYQQALGLGLQFLLWYDEGEERNRGNFPPRFSGRQFPNYSSELNVNALELEDSALYLCASSLGSWGQPQHFGDGTRLSIL.

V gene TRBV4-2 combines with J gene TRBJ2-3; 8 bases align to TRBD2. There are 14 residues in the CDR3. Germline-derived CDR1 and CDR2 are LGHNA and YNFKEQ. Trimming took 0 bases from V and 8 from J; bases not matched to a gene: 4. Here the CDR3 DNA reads TGTGCCAGCAGCCAAGAAGCCGGGGGGGCTACGCAGTATTTT. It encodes CASSQEAGGATQYF.

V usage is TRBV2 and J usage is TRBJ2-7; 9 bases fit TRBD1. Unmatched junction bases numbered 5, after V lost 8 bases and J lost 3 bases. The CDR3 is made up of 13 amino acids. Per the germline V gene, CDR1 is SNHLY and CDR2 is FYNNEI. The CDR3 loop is CASAGQGYYEQYF. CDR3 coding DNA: TGTGCCAGCGCGGGACAGGGTTACTACGAGCAGTACTTC.

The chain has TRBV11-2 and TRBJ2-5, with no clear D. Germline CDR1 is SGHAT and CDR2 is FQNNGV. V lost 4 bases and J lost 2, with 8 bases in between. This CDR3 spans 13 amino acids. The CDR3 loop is CASSYTIQETQYF. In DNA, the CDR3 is TGTGCCAGCAGCTACACCATACAAGAGACCCAGTACTTC. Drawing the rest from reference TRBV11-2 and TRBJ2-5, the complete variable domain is EAGVAQSPRYKIIEKRQSVAFWCNPISGHATLYWYQQILGQGPKLLIQFQNNGVVDDSQLPKDRFSAERLKGVDSTLKIQPAKLEDSAVYLCASSYTIQETQYFGPGTRLLVL.

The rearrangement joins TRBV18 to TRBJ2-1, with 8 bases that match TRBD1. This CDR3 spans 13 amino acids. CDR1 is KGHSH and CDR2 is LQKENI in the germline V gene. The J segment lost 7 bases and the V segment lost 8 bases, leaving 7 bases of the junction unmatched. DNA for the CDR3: TGTGCCAGCGCTCGGGACAGGTATAATGAGCAGTTCTTC. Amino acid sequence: CASARDRYNEQFF.

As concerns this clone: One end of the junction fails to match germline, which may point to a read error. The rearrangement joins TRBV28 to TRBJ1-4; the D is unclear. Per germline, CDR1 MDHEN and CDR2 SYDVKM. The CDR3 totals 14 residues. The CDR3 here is CASSFPPGSEKLLF. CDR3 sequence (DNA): TGTGCCAGCAGTTTTCCGCCCGGGAGTGAAAAACTCCTTTTT.

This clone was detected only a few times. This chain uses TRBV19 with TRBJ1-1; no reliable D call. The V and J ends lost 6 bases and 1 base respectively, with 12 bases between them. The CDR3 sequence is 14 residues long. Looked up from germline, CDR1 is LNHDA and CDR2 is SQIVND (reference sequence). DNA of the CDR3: TGTGCCAGTAGCGTCCGGCACTGGAACACTGAAGCTTTCTTT. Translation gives CASSVRHWNTEAFF.